Each of the 32 T cell receptor beta chains below was sequenced from the same sample in a study of cytomegalovirus exposure and HLA in healthy donors. Researchers ran the PCR with 60 Vbeta and 13 Jbeta primers. Measured with immunoSEQ multiplex PCR; TCRdb has only the in-frame clones, and not every one. The table has some 130,000 clones, about 82% seen once; the top ten hold over 1%. Sequences were obtained from PBMCs. The receptor set was obtained from a boy aged 10-17 years in good health and CMV-seronegative.

This clone turned up a few times. The rearrangement joins TRBV9 to TRBJ2-3; 7 bases are shared with TRBD2. The CDR3 length is 17 residues. The J segment lost 3 bases and the V segment lost 0 bases, leaving 10 bases of the junction unmatched. Germline-derived CDR1 and CDR2 are SGDLS and YYNGEE. The DNA for the CDR3 is TGTGCCAGCAGCGTAGGGGGAGGGCTAGCGGAGACAGATACGCAGTATTTT. The encoded protein is CASSVGGGLAETDTQYF.

The chain carries TRBV2 and TRBJ2-5, with 11 bases identical to TRBD2. CDR1 is SNHLY, CDR2 FYNNEI, per germline. The ends lost 7 bases at V and 5 bases at J; junction bases unmatched: 9. This CDR3 is built from 15 residues. CDR3 region: CASKLTTSGAETQYF. The CDR3 bases are TGTGCCAGCAAGCTCACGACTAGCGGGGCGGAGACCCAGTACTTC.

This clone was seen more than once but under ten times. The rearrangement uses TRBV5-6 and TRBJ2-7; 8 bases fit TRBD1. V gave up 1 base and J gave up 3 bases; unmatched junction bases: 12. CDR1 is SGHDT, CDR2 YYEEEE, per germline. This CDR3 has 17 amino acids. DNA for the CDR3: TGTGCCAGCAGCTTGTCGTTAATTAGGGACAGGAGCTACGAGCAGTACTTC. Translating gives CASSLSLIRDRSYEQYF.

This clone showed up just once. The chain recombines TRBV19 with TRBJ2-3, with TRBD2 matching over 8 bases. The CDR3 extends over 15 amino acids. Germline trimming cut 6 bases from V and 10 bases from J; bases unmatched to any gene: 15. Germline V CDR1 and CDR2: LNHDA, SQIVND (reference sequence). CDR3 DNA: TGTGCCAGTAGCGACCCGGGACTAGTTCCCTCACCGCAGTATTTT. It yields the protein CASSDPGLVPSPQYF.

This clone was recorded only once. CDR3 sequence reads: CSVGTGVYQPQHF. The CDR3 DNA reads as TGCAGCGTTGGGACAGGGGTGTATCAGCCCCAGCATTTT. The chain uses TRBV29-1 and TRBJ1-5; 9 nucleotides match TRBD1. In germline, CDR1 is SQVTM, CDR2 ANQGSEA. This CDR3 is 13 amino acids long. The trim removed 4 bases at V and 5 bases at J, leaving 3 bases unmatched.

The CDR3 sequence: CASSSSGLARYF. DNA for the CDR3: TGTGCCAGCAGCTCCTCGGGACTAGCCCGATACTTC. The chain uses TRBV11-2 and TRBJ2-7, with 9 nucleotides matching TRBD2. CDR3 length: 12 amino acids. Trimming took 4 bases from V and 13 from J; bases not matched to a gene: 8. Germline CDR1 reads SGHAT; CDR2 reads FQNNGV.

The CDR3 sequence is CASSLLENTEAFF. In DNA, the CDR3 is TGTGCCAGCAGCCTGTTAGAGAACACTGAAGCTTTCTTT. J is TRBJ1-1 and V is TRBV7-8, with no clear D. V was clipped by 5 bases and J by 1 base, with 8 bases between them. CDR3 length equals 13 residues. Germline CDR1 and CDR2: SGHVS and FQNEAQ. Full variable domain (outside the CDR3, taken from reference TRBV7-8 and TRBJ1-1): GAGVSQSPRYKVAKRGQDVALRCDPISGHVSLFWYQQALGQGPEFLTYFQNEAQLDKSGLPSDRFFAERPEGSVSTLKIQRTQQEDSAVYLCASSLLENTEAFFGQGTRLTVV.

CDR3 bases: TGTGCCAGCAGTAGGACCCCAGGGGGAGAGACCCAGTACTTC. Its translation is CASSRTPGGETQYF. The J gene is TRBJ2-5, the V gene TRBV27, with 7 bases fitting TRBD1. In germline, CDR1 is MNHEY, CDR2 SMNVEV (reference sequence). This CDR3 has 14 amino acids. The V segment lost 5 bases and the J segment 4 bases; nucleotides outside the gene matches: 7.

V is TRBV30 and J is TRBJ2-3; a possible D gene is TRBD1 (5 bases). CDR1 GTSNPN and CDR2 SVGIG come from the germline V gene (reference sequence). The CDR3 has 13 residues. Trimming removed 0 bases at V and 4 bases at J, with 8 bases between. As DNA, the CDR3 is TGTGCCTGGAGTGTGGGGCGGCCAGATACGCAGTATTTT. Translation: CAWSVGRPDTQYF.

This clone was seen only a few times. V is TRBV11-2 and J is TRBJ1-3; D unresolved. Trimming stripped 4 bases from V and 1 base from J, with 11 bases between. This CDR3 region has 15 residues. From germline, CDR1 is SGHAT and CDR2 FQNNGV. CDR3 region: CASSWALASGNTIYF. The CDR3 DNA is TGTGCCAGCAGCTGGGCTCTTGCGTCTGGAAACACCATATATTTT.

The V call is TRBV30, the J call TRBJ1-5; D possibly corresponds to TRBD1 (6 bases). CDR1 is GTSNPN and CDR2 is SVGIG in the germline V gene (reference sequence). V was trimmed by 5 bases and J by 5 bases, leaving 16 bases between them. This CDR3 is built from 14 residues. This chain's CDR3 is CAWAPGHGDQPQHF. For the CDR3, the DNA is TGTGCCTGGGCTCCGGGACACGGGGATCAGCCCCAGCATTTT. The whole variable domain, filled in from reference TRBV30 and TRBJ1-5, reads SQTIHQWPATLVQPVGSPLSLECTVEGTSNPNLYWYRQAAGRGLQLLFYSVGIGQISSEVPQNLSASRPQDRQFILSSKKLLLSDSGFYLCAWAPGHGDQPQHFGDGTRLSIL.

This rearrangement joins TRBV7-9 to TRBJ2-2, with D possibly being TRBD1 (6 bases). The CDR3 is 16 residues long. The V end was cut by 1 base, the J end by 0 bases, with 9 bases between. From germline, CDR1 is SEHNR and CDR2 FQNEAQ (reference sequence). CDR3: CASSLEGTSNTGELFF. The CDR3 DNA follows: TGTGCCAGCAGCTTAGAGGGGACATCGAACACCGGGGAGCTGTTTTTT.

The chain combines TRBV13 with TRBJ2-5; 9 nucleotides match TRBD2. Germline-derived CDR1 and CDR2 are PRHDT and FYEKMQ (reference sequence). The CDR3 extends over 14 amino acids. The V and J ends lost 5 bases and 2 bases, in that order; junction bases with no gene match: 3. The chain's CDR3 is CASSMTSGQETQYF. The DNA of the CDR3 is TGTGCCAGCAGCATGACTAGCGGTCAAGAGACCCAGTACTTC.

The chain employs TRBV30 and TRBJ2-1; tentative D call: TRBD2 (6 bases). The CDR3 contains 15 residues. Germline V gives CDR1 GTSNPN, CDR2 SVGIG (reference sequence). The V gene lost 1 base and the J gene lost 3 bases, with 13 bases spanning the gap. CDR3 nucleotide sequence: TGTGCCTGGAGTGCTACCGGGACTTACTACAATGAGCAGTTCTTC. This encodes CAWSATGTYYNEQFF.

CDR3 protein: CASSVGSGVSNEQYF. DNA of the CDR3: TGTGCCAGCAGTGTGGGTAGCGGGGTATCAAACGAGCAGTACTTC. The chain carries TRBV2 and TRBJ2-7; 8 bases agree with TRBD2. The germline CDR1 and CDR2 sequences are SNHLY and FYNNEI. V was clipped by 4 bases and J by 5 bases; unmatched bases: 10. The CDR3 sequence is 15 residues long.

The V and J genes are TRBV30 and TRBJ1-1, with D possibly matching TRBD1 (5 bases). The CDR3 runs to 12 residues. Trimming stripped 1 base from V and 5 bases from J, with 8 bases between. Germline V gene sequence: CDR1 GTSNPN, CDR2 SVGIG (reference sequence). DNA for the CDR3: TGTGCCTGGAGTGCAGGGAGGACTGAAGCTTTCTTT. Its protein product is CAWSAGRTEAFF.

The CDR3 loop reads CASSVWALPNEQFF. In nucleotides, the CDR3 is TGTGCCAGCAGCGTATGGGCCCTACCCAATGAGCAGTTCTTC. The chain employs TRBV9 and TRBJ2-1, with unresolved D. V was clipped by 1 base and J by 6 bases, with 11 bases between them. The CDR3 loop spans 14 amino acids. Looked up from germline, CDR1 is SGDLS and CDR2 is YYNGEE.

The chain is built from TRBV5-1 and TRBJ1-2; TRBD1 aligns across 7 bases. CDR3 length: 13 amino acids. Trimming at V came to 5 bases and at J to 5 bases, leaving 6 bases not matched to a gene. In germline, CDR1 is SGHRS, CDR2 YFSETQ. The CDR3 is CASSLGTAYGYTF. CDR3 in DNA: TGCGCCAGCAGTCTGGGGACAGCGTATGGCTACACCTTC.

This clone appeared a few times. The chain is built from TRBV28 and TRBJ2-7; D perhaps matches TRBD2 (5 bases). Germline V gives CDR1 MDHEN, CDR2 SYDVKM. V lost 1 base, J lost 3 bases, and 16 bases lay in between. The length of the CDR3 is 16 residues. The CDR3 bases are TGTGCCAGCAGTTTATATCGGGAAGGATCCAACTACGAGCAGTACTTC. Translation gives CASSLYREGSNYEQYF.

The chain is built from TRBV27 and TRBJ2-1; D call uncertain. V was clipped by 4 bases and J by 0 bases, with 7 bases between them. Per germline, CDR1 MNHEY and CDR2 SMNVEV (reference sequence). The CDR3 length is 14 residues. This chain's CDR3 is CASSSRSSYNEQFF. The DNA for the CDR3 is TGTGCCAGCAGTTCACGGAGCTCCTACAATGAGCAGTTCTTC.

The gene calls are TRBV5-6 and TRBJ2-1; 7 bases fit TRBD1. CDR3 length equals 16 residues. Germline V gene data show CDR1 as SGHDT and CDR2 as YYEEEE. After removal of 0 bases from V and 4 bases from J, the junction contained 7 bases not matched to a gene. CDR3 nucleotide sequence: TGTGCCAGCAGCTTGGACACAGGGGCCACGTACAATGAGCAGTTCTTC. It specifies CASSLDTGATYNEQFF.

This chain uses TRBV29-1 with TRBJ2-7; D gene uncertain. The CDR3 consists of 12 residues. CDR1 is SQVTM and CDR2 is ANQGSEA in the germline V gene. V lost 6 bases and J lost 5, with 14 bases in between. The CDR3 sequence: CSVILNSHEQYF. CDR3 coding DNA: TGCAGCGTCATTTTAAACAGCCACGAGCAGTACTTC.

The chain couples TRBV6-1 to TRBJ1-1; 7 bases are shared with TRBD1. CDR1 and CDR2 (germline): MNHNS, SASEGT. This CDR3 contains 15 residues. V lost 6 bases to trimming and J lost 0 bases; unmatched junction nucleotides: 7. Written as DNA, the CDR3 is TGTGCCAGCAGGACAGGGTTCCTAATGAACACTGAAGCTTTCTTT. Translating gives CASRTGFLMNTEAFF.

The genes are TRBV21-1 and TRBJ1-2; TRBD1 reflects the table's D call only, with no check against the DNA. TRBV21-1 is recorded as a pseudogene. The CDR3 has 13 amino acids. The CDR3 sequence: CASSGQMNYGYTF. CDR3 DNA sequence: TGTGCCAGCAGCGGGCAGATGAACTATGGCTACACCTTC.

In DNA form, the CDR3 reads TGTGCCAGCAGCATTTCGACAGGCTGGGAGCAGTTCTTC. Encoded protein: CASSISTGWEQFF. The chain is built from TRBV7-2 and TRBJ2-1, with a weak D call TRBD1 (6 bases). Per germline, CDR1 SGHTA and CDR2 FQGNSA. CDR3 length: 13 residues. V was pared by 5 bases and J by 10 bases, with 15 bases between.

The chain couples TRBV18 to TRBJ2-3; 7 bases match TRBD1. This CDR3 contains 15 residues. Trimming took 3 bases from V and 0 from J; bases not matched to a gene: 3. Germline-derived CDR1 and CDR2 are KGHSH and LQKENI. CDR3 DNA: TGTGCCAGCTCACCGGGACAGAGAAGCACAGATACGCAGTATTTT. This sequence encodes CASSPGQRSTDTQYF.

The V and J genes are TRBV27 and TRBJ2-1; the match to TRBD2 covers 7 bases. Per germline, CDR1 MNHEY and CDR2 SMNVEV (reference sequence). The length of the CDR3 is 16 residues. Trimming cost V 0 bases and J 7 bases; bases outside gene matches: 9. CDR3 in amino acids: CASSLSGPTGGNEQFF. The CDR3 coding sequence is TGTGCCAGCAGTTTATCAGGACCCACGGGGGGAAATGAGCAGTTCTTC.

V usage is TRBV9 and J usage is TRBJ2-2, with 10 bases identical to TRBD2. J gave up 5 bases and V 3 bases, and 7 bases lay outside the gene matches. CDR3 length: 16 amino acids. Germline V gene sequence: CDR1 SGDLS, CDR2 YYNGEE. This chain's CDR3 is CASSGYSGGSTGELFF. The DNA of the CDR3 is TGTGCCAGCAGCGGGTATAGCGGGGGGTCTACCGGGGAGCTGTTTTTT.

This chain connects TRBV14 to TRBJ2-7; a weak D match, TRBD2 (6 bases). V lost 5 bases and J lost 0, with 14 bases in between. This CDR3 region has 15 residues. The germline V gene encodes CDR1 SGHDN and CDR2 FVKESK. The CDR3 sequence is CASSTLARSSYEQYF. The CDR3, as DNA: TGTGCCAGCAGCACCCTAGCGAGGAGCTCCTACGAGCAGTACTTC.

The chain couples TRBV30 to TRBJ2-1; maybe TRBD2 (6 bases). This CDR3 has 13 amino acids. The germline V gene has CDR1 GTSNPN and CDR2 SVGIG (reference sequence). V was shortened by 2 bases and J by 7 bases, with 12 bases between the two germline ends. The CDR3 sequence is CAWSRGAGNEQFF. The CDR3 DNA follows: TGTGCCTGGAGTCGGGGCGCGGGGAATGAGCAGTTCTTC.

In its sample, this clone was seen once. This chain links TRBV6-4 with TRBJ2-7, with 9 bases lining up with TRBD2. V shed 0 bases, J shed 3 bases, and the junction held 6 bases outside the gene matches. CDR3 size: 16 residues. Germline CDR1 and CDR2: MRHNA and SNTAGT. CDR3 coding DNA: TGTGCCAGCAGTGACTCGAGTCGGCGGGAGGGCTACGAGCAGTACTTC. This encodes CASSDSSRREGYEQYF.

The chain couples TRBV5-1 to TRBJ2-5; tentative D call: TRBD1 (5 bases). The end of the DNA is better explained by TRBJ2-7, so the J call may be wrong. CDR1 is SGHRS, CDR2 YFSETQ, per germline. This CDR3 region has 15 residues. This CDR3 is CASSFDVGLTYEQYF. The CDR3 region has the DNA TGCGCCAGCAGCTTCGATGTGGGGCTTACCTACGAGCAGTACTTC.